This T cell receptor (beta chain) stems from a study of T cells in Graves' hyperthyroidism and ophthalmopathy. Germline CDR1 and CDR2: MNHNS and SASEGT. This CDR3 spans 13 amino acids. V was pared by 7 bases and J by 4 bases, with 11 bases between. Using RNA transcripts as the source, TCR beta CDR3 regions were amplified. With the HTBI primer set, the TCR CDR3 went through a first round of RT-PCR. TCRdb called the multiplex PCR reads again in MiXCR, with one record for every CDR3 protein. The sample carries 550,000 to 700,000 distinct CDR3 sequences, around 45% recorded once. This clonotype was observed at least ten times.

Sequencing was performed on peripheral blood or thyroid tissue (not recorded which). The sequence came from an adult woman with Graves' disease, either hyperthyroidism or ophthalmopathy (not recorded which). The chain joins TRBV6-1 to TRBJ1-5; D uncertain. CDR3 loop: CASTKDRNQPQHF. CDR3 coding DNA: TGTGCCAGCACTAAGGACCGAAATCAGCCCCAGCATTTT.